A selection of T cell receptor beta chains follows, all from one sample in a study of beta chain features in type 1 diabetes. Libraries were prepared by immunoSEQ multiplex PCR; TCRdb keeps only in-frame clonotypes and omits some of them. The sample comprises around 250,000 clones, more than 65% of which are singletons, and 0.053% rests with the top ten. Material for sequencing was naive CD4+ T cells from blood. The receptors were sampled from a man aged 30-40 years in good health. CDR3s include the opening cysteine and the closing phenylalanine or tryptophan. D genes are given only for firm matches. Part of the rows lack a size; the others show once, few, many or a class for expanded clones.

abundance	d_gene	v_gene	j_gene	CDR3aa	CDR3nt
-	-	TRBV15	TRBJ2-7	CATSRGGSGPYEQYF	TGTGCCACCAGCCGTGGGGGTAGCGGTCCCTACGAGCAGTACTTC
-	TRBD2	TRBV7-7	TRBJ2-2	CASSFGLAANTGELFF	TGTGCCAGCAGCTTTGGTCTAGCGGCGAACACCGGGGAGCTGTTTTTT
-	-	TRBV11-2	TRBJ2-1	CASRSPGPYNEQFF	TGTGCCAGCAGATCCCCGGGTCCCTACAATGAGCAGTTCTTC
-	TRBD1	TRBV7-2	TRBJ2-7	CASSSAGTETYEQYF	TGTGCCAGCAGCTCGGCCGGGACAGAGACCTACGAGCAGTACTTC
-	-	TRBV7-2	TRBJ2-1	CASSSNLGNEQFF	TGTGCCAGCAGCTCAAATCTAGGGAATGAGCAGTTCTTC
-	-	TRBV5-4	TRBJ2-3	CASSWDTDTQCF	TGTGCCAGCAGCTGGGACACAGATACGCAGTGTTTT
once	-	TRBV10-3	TRBJ2-1	CAISGVYNEQFF	TGTGCCATCAGCGGGGTGTACAATGAGCAGTTCTTC
-	TRBD2	TRBV7-9	TRBJ2-3	CASSLWLAGGTDTQYF	TGTGCCAGCAGCTTATGGCTAGCGGGGGGCACAGATACGCAGTATTTT
-	TRBD1	TRBV11-2	TRBJ2-7	CASSLTGGSHEQYF	TGTGCCAGCAGCTTGACAGGGGGCTCGCACGAGCAGTACTTC
-	-	TRBV6-5	TRBJ2-3	CASSYSDFADTQYF	TGTGCCAGCAGTTACTCCGATTTTGCAGATACGCAGTATTTT
few	-	TRBV1	TRBJ2-3	CTSSYRGGSSTDTQYF	TGCACCAGCAGTTACAGAGGAGGGTCTAGCACAGATACGCAGTATTTT
-	TRBD2	TRBV7-2	TRBJ2-5	CASSSGLAGGWQETQYF	TGTGCCAGCAGCTCCGGACTAGCGGGGGGTTGGCAAGAGACCCAGTACTTC
-	-	TRBV5-1	TRBJ1-3	CASSLAAGDGNTIYF	TGCGCCAGCAGCTTGGCCGCAGGGGACGGAAACACCATATATTTT
-	-	TRBV10-3	TRBJ2-7	CAISPGKLSYEQYF	TGTGCCATCAGTCCAGGAAAACTCTCCTACGAGCAGTACTTC
-	-	TRBV25-1	TRBJ2-7	CASSGRAVAEQYF	TGTGCCAGCAGTGGGAGGGCGGTTGCCGAGCAGTACTTC
-	-	TRBV4-3	TRBJ2-2	CASGASNTGELFF	TGCGCCAGTGGGGCATCGAACACCGGGGAGCTGTTTTTT